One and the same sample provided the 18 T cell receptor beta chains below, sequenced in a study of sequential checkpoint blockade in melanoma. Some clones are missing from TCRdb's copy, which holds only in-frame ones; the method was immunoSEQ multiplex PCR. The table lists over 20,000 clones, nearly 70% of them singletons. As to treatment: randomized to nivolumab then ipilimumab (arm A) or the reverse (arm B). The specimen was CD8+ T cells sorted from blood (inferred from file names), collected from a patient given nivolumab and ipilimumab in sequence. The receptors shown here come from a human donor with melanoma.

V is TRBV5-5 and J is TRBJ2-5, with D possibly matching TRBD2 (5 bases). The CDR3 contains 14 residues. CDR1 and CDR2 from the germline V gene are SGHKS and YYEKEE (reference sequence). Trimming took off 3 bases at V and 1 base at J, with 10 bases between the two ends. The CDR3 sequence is CASSSGEGQETQYF. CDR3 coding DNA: TGTGCCAGCAGCTCCGGCGAGGGCCAAGAGACCCAGTACTTC.

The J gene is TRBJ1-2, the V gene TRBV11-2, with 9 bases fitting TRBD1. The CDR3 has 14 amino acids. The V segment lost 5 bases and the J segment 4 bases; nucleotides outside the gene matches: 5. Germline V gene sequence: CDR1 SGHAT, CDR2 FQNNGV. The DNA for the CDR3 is TGTGCCAGCAGCCACCGGGACAGGGCCTATGGCTACACCTTC. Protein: CASSHRDRAYGYTF.

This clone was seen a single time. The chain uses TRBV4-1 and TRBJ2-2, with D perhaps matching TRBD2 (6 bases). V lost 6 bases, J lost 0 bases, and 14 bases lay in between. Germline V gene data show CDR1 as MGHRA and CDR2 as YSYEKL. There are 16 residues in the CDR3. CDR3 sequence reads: CASRYPGGSNTGELFF. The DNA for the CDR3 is TGCGCCAGCAGGTATCCCGGGGGTTCGAACACCGGGGAGCTGTTTTTT.

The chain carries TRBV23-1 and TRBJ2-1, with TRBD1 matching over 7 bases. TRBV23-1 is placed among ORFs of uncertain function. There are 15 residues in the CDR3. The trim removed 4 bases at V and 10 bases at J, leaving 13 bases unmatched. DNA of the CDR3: TGCGCCAGCAGTCCAGAGAAAGGGGGCCTGGGCGAGCAGTTCTTC. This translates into CASSPEKGGLGEQFF.

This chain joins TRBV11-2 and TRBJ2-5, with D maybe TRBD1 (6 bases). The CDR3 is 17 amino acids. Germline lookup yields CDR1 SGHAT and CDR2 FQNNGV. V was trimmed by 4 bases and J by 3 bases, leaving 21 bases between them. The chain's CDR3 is CASSYSPNPYREETQYF. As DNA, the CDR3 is TGTGCCAGCAGCTATTCCCCCAATCCTTACAGGGAAGAGACCCAGTACTTC.

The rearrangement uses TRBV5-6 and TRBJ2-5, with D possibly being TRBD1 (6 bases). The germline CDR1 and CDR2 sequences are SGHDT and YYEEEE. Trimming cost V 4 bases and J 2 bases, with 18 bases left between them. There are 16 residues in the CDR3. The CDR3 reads CASSKGPGHLQETQYF. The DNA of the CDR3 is TGTGCCAGCAGCAAGGGACCGGGACACTTACAAGAGACCCAGTACTTC. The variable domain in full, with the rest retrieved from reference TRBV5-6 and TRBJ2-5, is DAGVTQSPTHLIKTRGQQVTLRCSPKSGHDTVSWYQQALGQGPQFIFQYYEEEERQRGNFPDRFSGHQFPNYSSELNVNALLLGDSALYLCASSKGPGHLQETQYFGPGTRLLVL.

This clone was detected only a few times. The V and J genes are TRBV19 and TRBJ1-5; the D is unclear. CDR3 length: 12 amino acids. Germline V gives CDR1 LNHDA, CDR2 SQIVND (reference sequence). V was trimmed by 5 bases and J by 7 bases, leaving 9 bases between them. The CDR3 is CASSPQAQPQHF. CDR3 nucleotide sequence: TGTGCCAGTAGTCCTCAGGCGCAGCCCCAGCATTTT.

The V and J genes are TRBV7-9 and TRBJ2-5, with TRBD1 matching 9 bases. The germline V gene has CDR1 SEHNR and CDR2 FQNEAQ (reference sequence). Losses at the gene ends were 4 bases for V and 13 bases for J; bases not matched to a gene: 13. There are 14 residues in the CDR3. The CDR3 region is CASSSRDRVHERYF. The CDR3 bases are TGTGCCAGCAGCTCCCGGGACAGGGTCCACGAGCGGTACTTC.

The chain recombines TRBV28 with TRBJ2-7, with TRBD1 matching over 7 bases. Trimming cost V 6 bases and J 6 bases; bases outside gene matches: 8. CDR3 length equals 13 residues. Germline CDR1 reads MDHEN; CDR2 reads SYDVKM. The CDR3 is CASRYTGAAEQYV. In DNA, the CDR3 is TGTGCCAGCAGATATACAGGGGCGGCCGAGCAGTACGTC.

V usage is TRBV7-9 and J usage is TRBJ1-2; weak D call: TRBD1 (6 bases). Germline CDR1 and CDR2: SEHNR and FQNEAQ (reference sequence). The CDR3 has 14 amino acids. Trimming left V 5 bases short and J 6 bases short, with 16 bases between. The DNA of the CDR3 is TGTGCCAGCAGCCCCCCATTAGGGGGAAATGGCTACACCTTC. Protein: CASSPPLGGNGYTF.

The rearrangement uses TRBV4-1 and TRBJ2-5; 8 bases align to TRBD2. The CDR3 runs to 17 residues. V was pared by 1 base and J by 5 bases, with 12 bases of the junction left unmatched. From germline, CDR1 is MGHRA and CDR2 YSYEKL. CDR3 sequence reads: CASSQAPAGGASETQYF. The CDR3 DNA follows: TGCGCCAGCAGCCAAGCTCCCGCCGGGGGGGCCTCCGAGACCCAGTACTTC.

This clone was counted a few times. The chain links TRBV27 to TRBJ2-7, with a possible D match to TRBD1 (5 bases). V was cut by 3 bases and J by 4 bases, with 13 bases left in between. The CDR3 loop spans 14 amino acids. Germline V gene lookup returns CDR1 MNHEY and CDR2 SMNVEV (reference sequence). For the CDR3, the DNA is TGTGCCAGCAGTTTTCGCGACAGCCATTACGAGCAGTACGTC. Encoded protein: CASSFRDSHYEQYV.

This chain's CDR3 is CASSTDSYEQYV. The CDR3 DNA sequence: TGTGCCAGCAGCACAGACAGCTACGAGCAGTACGTC. The chain uses TRBV7-9 and TRBJ2-7; D is possibly TRBD1 (5 bases). This CDR3 is built from 12 residues. Germline CDR1 reads SEHNR; CDR2 reads FQNEAQ (reference sequence). The V end lost 5 bases, the J end lost 3 bases, and 8 bases lay between the germline ends.

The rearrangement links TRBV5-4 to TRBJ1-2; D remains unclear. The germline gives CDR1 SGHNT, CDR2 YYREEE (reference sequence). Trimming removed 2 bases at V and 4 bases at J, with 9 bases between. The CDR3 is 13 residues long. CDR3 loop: CASSFGEGYGYTF. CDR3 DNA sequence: TGTGCCAGCAGCTTCGGGGAAGGCTATGGCTACACCTTC.

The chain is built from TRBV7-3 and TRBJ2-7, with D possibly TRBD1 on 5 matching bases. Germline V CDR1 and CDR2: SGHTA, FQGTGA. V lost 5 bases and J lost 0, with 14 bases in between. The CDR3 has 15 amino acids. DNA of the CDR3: TGTGCCAGCAGCCCTCGACAGAATCCCTCCTACGAGCAGTACTTC. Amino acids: CASSPRQNPSYEQYF.

The CDR3 reads CASSAGTTYEQYV. In nucleotides, the CDR3 is TGTGCCAGCAGCGCTGGGACTACCTACGAGCAGTACGTC. The chain joins TRBV7-3 to TRBJ2-7; 7 bases agree with TRBD2. This CDR3 spans 13 amino acids. J gave up 2 bases and V 5 bases, and 3 bases lay outside the gene matches. CDR1 and CDR2 from the germline V gene are SGHTA and FQGTGA.

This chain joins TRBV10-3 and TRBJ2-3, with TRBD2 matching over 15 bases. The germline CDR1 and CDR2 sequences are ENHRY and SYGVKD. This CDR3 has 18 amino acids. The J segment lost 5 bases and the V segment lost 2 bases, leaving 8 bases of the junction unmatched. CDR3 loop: CAISELRTSGGALDTQYF. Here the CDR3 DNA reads TGTGCCATCAGTGAGCTCCGGACTAGCGGGGGGGCCTTAGATACGCAGTATTTT.

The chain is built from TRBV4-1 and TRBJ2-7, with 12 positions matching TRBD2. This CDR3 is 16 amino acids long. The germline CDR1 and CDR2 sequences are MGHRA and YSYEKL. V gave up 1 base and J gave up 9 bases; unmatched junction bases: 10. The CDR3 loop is CASSQVILAGGQGQYF. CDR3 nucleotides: TGCGCCAGCAGCCAAGTTATCCTAGCGGGGGGGCAGGGGCAGTACTTC.